These 19 T cell receptor beta chains were all obtained from the same sample, sequenced in a study of technical replicates of blood from a few donors. Data came from immunoSEQ multiplex PCR; TCRdb stores just in-frame clones and leaves some out. There are approximately 87,000 clones in the sample; 94% occur only once, and 0.26% lies in the top ten. Sequencing was done on a sample of T cells isolated from PBMCs. The source is a human donor in good health.

V is TRBV2 and J is TRBJ1-6; 7 nucleotides match TRBD1. Germline assignment: CDR1 SNHLY and CDR2 FYNNEI. The J segment lost 12 bases and the V segment lost 6 bases, leaving 11 bases of the junction unmatched. CDR3 length equals 14 residues. CDR3 coding DNA: TGTGCCAGCAGCTTAGACAGGGCGATAGGACCCCTCCACTTT. It specifies CASSLDRAIGPLHF.

Here the CDR3 reads CATSTGTSGSETQYF. CDR3 sequence (DNA): TGTGCCACCAGCACTGGGACTAGCGGGAGCGAGACCCAGTACTTC. The V call is TRBV15, the J call TRBJ2-5, with 14 bases matching TRBD2. CDR1 and CDR2 (germline): LNHNV, YYDKDF (reference sequence). The CDR3 is 15 residues long. After removal of 4 bases from V and 5 bases from J, the junction contained 3 bases not matched to a gene.

This chain uses TRBV27 with TRBJ1-2, with D unclear. The germline gives CDR1 MNHEY, CDR2 SMNVEV (reference sequence). This CDR3 has 11 residues. The V gene lost 5 bases and the J gene lost 7 bases, with 8 bases spanning the gap. The DNA for the CDR3 is TGTGCCAGCAGTCCCCTCCGTGGCTACACCTTC. It codes for CASSPLRGYTF.

The table lists this clone with a count of one. The DNA of the CDR3 is TGCAGCGTTAGCGGGAAGGGAGGAGAGACCCAGTACTTC. It encodes CSVSGKGGETQYF. The genes are TRBV29-1 and TRBJ2-5, with TRBD2 matching 7 bases. Trimming cost V 5 bases and J 4 bases; bases outside gene matches: 7. Per germline, CDR1 SQVTM and CDR2 ANQGSEA. The CDR3 is 13 amino acids.

This clone has just one count. The rearrangement links TRBV4-1 to TRBJ2-6, with D perhaps TRBD1 (5 bases). Germline CDR1 MGHRA, CDR2 YSYEKL. V was shortened by 5 bases and J by 2 bases, with 13 bases between the two germline ends. This CDR3 contains 16 residues. Written as DNA, the CDR3 is TGCGCCAGCAGCAAACATCAGGGTACTGGGGCCAACGTCCTGACTTTC. Its translation: CASSKHQGTGANVLTF.

The chain carries TRBV7-2 and TRBJ2-6; D call uncertain. With 1 base removed from V and 0 bases from J, the gap between germline ends came to 7 bases. This CDR3 spans 16 amino acids. The germline CDR1 and CDR2 sequences are SGHTA and FQGNSA. Here the CDR3 DNA reads TGTGCCAGCAGCTTAGGGAGAGTCTCTGGGGCCAACGTCCTGACTTTC. Amino acids: CASSLGRVSGANVLTF.

This chain uses TRBV30 with TRBJ1-6, with a possible D match to TRBD1 (5 bases). CDR1 is GTSNPN, CDR2 SVGIG, per germline (reference sequence). Trimming left V 1 base short and J 7 bases short, with 11 bases between. The CDR3 is 14 amino acids. The CDR3 protein is CAWSGGGWNSPLHF. CDR3 nucleotide sequence: TGTGCCTGGAGTGGCGGGGGGTGGAATTCACCCCTCCACTTT. Drawing the rest from reference TRBV30 and TRBJ1-6, the complete variable domain is SQTIHQWPATLVQPVGSPLSLECTVEGTSNPNLYWYRQAAGRGLQLLFYSVGIGQISSEVPQNLSASRPQDRQFILSSKKLLLSDSGFYLCAWSGGGWNSPLHFGNGTRLTVT.

The J gene is TRBJ2-3, the V gene TRBV7-9; 7 nucleotides line up with TRBD2. The CDR3 totals 19 residues. Germline V lookup: CDR1 SEHNR, CDR2 FQNEAQ (reference sequence). The junction had 17 bases not matched to a gene; V was cut back by 3 bases and J by 2 bases. The CDR3, as DNA: TGTGCCAGCAGCTTCCGCGGATCCCAAAGCGGGAAGGTCACAGATACGCAGTATTTT. Residues: CASSFRGSQSGKVTDTQYF.

This chain joins TRBV19 and TRBJ1-1; TRBD1 matches 7 bases. The trim removed 5 bases at V and 8 bases at J, leaving 14 bases unmatched. CDR3 size: 15 residues. Looked up from germline, CDR1 is LNHDA and CDR2 is SQIVND (reference sequence). DNA of the CDR3: TGTGCCAGTAGTCTACAGACAGGGTTCAATTCGGAAGCTTTCTTT. Translated, it gives CASSLQTGFNSEAFF.

The chain is built from TRBV6-6 and TRBJ1-2; D gene ambiguous. Trimming removed 2 bases from V and 5 bases from J, with 15 bases in between. CDR3 length: 15 amino acids. CDR1 is MNHNY, CDR2 SVGAGI, per germline (reference sequence). The CDR3 spells CASSYPETPRYGYTF. CDR3 bases: TGTGCCAGCAGTTACCCCGAGACCCCTAGATATGGCTACACCTTC.

This chain connects TRBV27 to TRBJ1-1, with D possibly being TRBD1 (5 bases). The CDR3 has 15 residues. CDR1 is MNHEY, CDR2 SMNVEV, per germline (reference sequence). Trimming shortened V by 6 bases and J by 1 base, and 15 bases separated the two germline ends. The CDR3 region is CASRTLLRGNTEAFF. CDR3 sequence (DNA): TGTGCCAGCAGGACTCTCTTAAGGGGGAACACTGAAGCTTTCTTT.

The J gene is TRBJ2-1, the V gene TRBV19; D is unresolved. Per germline, CDR1 LNHDA and CDR2 SQIVND (reference sequence). V lost 0 bases to trimming and J lost 2 bases, with 8 bases between them. The CDR3 is made up of 15 amino acids. The CDR3 spells CASSIDRQAYNEQFF. Written as DNA, the CDR3 is TGTGCCAGTAGTATAGATCGGCAGGCCTACAATGAGCAGTTCTTC.

This chain connects TRBV5-1 to TRBJ1-1, with TRBD1 matching over 8 bases. V shed 0 bases, J shed 5 bases, and the junction held 3 bases outside the gene matches. There are 14 residues in the CDR3. The germline V gene has CDR1 SGHRS and CDR2 YFSETQ. In DNA form, the CDR3 reads TGCGCCAGCAGCTTGGAAACAGGGGGGACTGAAGCTTTCTTT. It yields the protein CASSLETGGTEAFF.

The chain links TRBV11-3 to TRBJ2-3, with TRBD2 as a possible D gene (6 bases). The germline gives CDR1 SGHNT, CDR2 YENEEA. V was pared by 4 bases and J by 0 bases, with 14 bases between. This CDR3 has 16 amino acids. The CDR3 sequence is CASSYGTGGSTDTQYF. Written as DNA, the CDR3 is TGTGCCAGCAGCTACGGGACTGGGGGAAGCACAGATACGCAGTATTTT.

This chain joins TRBV7-2 and TRBJ2-7, with 16 bases lining up with TRBD2. The junction had 10 bases not matched to a gene; V was cut back by 5 bases and J by 3 bases. Germline loops: CDR1 SGHTA, CDR2 FQGNSA. The CDR3 consists of 18 residues. CDR3 region: CASSPGLAGGPSNYEQYF. In DNA form, the CDR3 reads TGTGCCAGCAGCCCGGGACTAGCGGGAGGGCCCTCGAACTACGAGCAGTACTTC. Based on the CDR3 plus reference TRBV7-2 and TRBJ2-7, the full variable domain is GAGVSQSPSNKVTEKGKDVELRCDPISGHTALYWYRQSLGQGLEFLIYFQGNSAPDKSGLPSDRFSAERTGGSVSTLTIQRTQQEDSAVYLCASSPGLAGGPSNYEQYFGPGTRLTVT.

J is TRBJ2-7 and V is TRBV19; 14 nucleotides align to TRBD2. The CDR3 sequence is 14 residues long. Per germline, CDR1 LNHDA and CDR2 SQIVND (reference sequence). Germline trimming cut 9 bases from V and 5 bases from J; bases unmatched to any gene: 6. The CDR3 sequence is CASGTSGSIHEQYF. The CDR3 bases are TGTGCCAGCGGGACTAGCGGGAGTATCCACGAGCAGTACTTC.

The rearrangement joins TRBV7-2 to TRBJ2-1, with a possible D match to TRBD1 (5 bases). The CDR3 spans 13 residues. Germline lookup yields CDR1 SGHTA and CDR2 FQGNSA. With 2 bases removed from V and 8 bases from J, the gap between germline ends came to 10 bases. This chain's CDR3 is CASSLQGRDEQFF. In nucleotides, the CDR3 is TGTGCCAGCAGCTTACAGGGAAGGGATGAGCAGTTCTTC.

This sequence joins TRBV11-2 and TRBJ2-7; D may be TRBD2 (7 bases). The V end was cut by 5 bases, the J end by 2 bases, with 16 bases between. This CDR3 region has 15 residues. Germline loops: CDR1 SGHAT, CDR2 FQNNGV. Here the CDR3 reads CASSIVRGATYEQYF. In DNA, the CDR3 is TGTGCCAGCAGCATCGTCCGGGGGGCAACCTACGAGCAGTACTTC.

The chain links TRBV10-1 to TRBJ2-3; 7 nucleotides match TRBD2. Losses at the gene ends were 5 bases for V and 2 bases for J; bases not matched to a gene: 7. The CDR3 loop spans 15 amino acids. Germline V gene data show CDR1 as WNHNN and CDR2 as SYGVQD (reference sequence). The chain's CDR3 is CASSPRERDTDTQYF. The CDR3 coding sequence is TGCGCCAGCAGTCCACGCGAGCGGGACACAGATACGCAGTATTTT.